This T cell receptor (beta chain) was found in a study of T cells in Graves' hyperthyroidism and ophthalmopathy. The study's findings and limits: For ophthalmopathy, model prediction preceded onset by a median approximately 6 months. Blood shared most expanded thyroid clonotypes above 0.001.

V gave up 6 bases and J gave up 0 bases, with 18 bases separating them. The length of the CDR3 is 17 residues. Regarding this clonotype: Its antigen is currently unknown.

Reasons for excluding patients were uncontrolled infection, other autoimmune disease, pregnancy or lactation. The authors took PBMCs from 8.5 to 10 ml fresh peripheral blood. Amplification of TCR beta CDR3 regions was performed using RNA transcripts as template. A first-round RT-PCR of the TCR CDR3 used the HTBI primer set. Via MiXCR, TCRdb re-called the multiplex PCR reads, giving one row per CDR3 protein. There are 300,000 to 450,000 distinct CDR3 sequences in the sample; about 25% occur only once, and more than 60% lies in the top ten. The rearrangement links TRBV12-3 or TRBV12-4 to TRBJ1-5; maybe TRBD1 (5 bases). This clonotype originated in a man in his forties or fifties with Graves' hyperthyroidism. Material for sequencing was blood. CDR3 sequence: CASSLLARGYSNQPQHF. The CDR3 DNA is TGTGCCAGCAGCTTACTGGCGCGGGGCTATAGCAATCAGCCCCAGCATTTT.